This T cell receptor beta chain was obtained from a study of blood T cell repertoires in COVID-19. Study context: Sites across the United States, Italy and Spain contributed samples from acute and convalescent COVID-19.

Using immunoSEQ multiplex PCR, the repertoire was profiled, and TCRdb retains in-frame clones only, with some absent. The table shows 110,000 or so clones, with about 88% occurring only once. Germline loops: CDR1 SNHLY, CDR2 FYNNEI. The CDR3 length is 13 residues. Unmatched junction bases numbered 7, after V lost 5 bases and J lost 11 bases. This receptor was identified in an older woman who had recovered from COVID-19. Sequencing input: peripheral blood. The rearrangement joins TRBV2 to TRBJ1-1; 11 nucleotides agree with TRBD1. CDR3 loop: CASSPGQGGGAFF. Here the CDR3 DNA reads TGTGCCAGCAGTCCGGGACAGGGGGGAGGGGCTTTCTTT. The whole variable domain, filled in from reference TRBV2 and TRBJ1-1, reads EPEVTQTPSHQVTQMGQEVILRCVPISNHLYFYWYRQILGQKVEFLVSFYNNEISEKSEIFDDQFSVERPDGSNFTLKIRSTKLEDSAMYFCASSPGQGGGAFFGQGTRLTVV.